The entry below gives a single T cell receptor (beta chain) sequence along with its context. Antigen unknown. These data are taken from a study of cytomegalovirus exposure and HLA in healthy donors. Study-wide results and limits: Cytomegalovirus status, reportedly, was diagnosed with high specificity and sensitivity by the classifier. A later analysis found TCR association rates differed by HLA locus, highest for DRB1 and lowest for HLA-C. TCR beta chain V- and J-gene trimming was linked, in a later analysis, to a missense variant in DCLRE1C.

CDR1 and CDR2 (germline): LNHDA, SQIVND (reference sequence). CDR3 length: 16 residues. V shed 3 bases, J shed 4 bases, and the junction held 9 bases outside the gene matches. Primers: 60 Vbeta forward and 13 Jbeta reverse. Profiling relied on immunoSEQ multiplex PCR, and the TCRdb table lists in-frame clones only, not all of them. This sample has around 90,000 clones; roughly 77% occur once, and the top ten carry 5.5% to 8%. The donors gave bone marrow, and they were healthy. Sequenced: PBMCs. This chain uses TRBV19 with TRBJ2-1, with 7 bases fitting TRBD1. The receptor comes from a man under 40 in good health and CMV-seronegative. CDR3 region: CASSISDRSLYNEQFF. In DNA form, the CDR3 reads TGTGCCAGTAGTATCTCGGACAGGAGCCTATACAATGAGCAGTTCTTC.